These 27 T cell receptor beta chains originate from one sample sequenced in a study of liver allograft versus peripheral blood T cells. Study background: Recipients' peripheral blood T cell receptor repertoires were compared with those in transplanted livers.

MiXCR, applied by TCRdb to the reads, yields one record per CDR3 protein. The sample has around 9,000 distinct CDR3 sequences; roughly 22% are singletons. The receptors here all came from a human patient who had a liver transplant. The graft donor may have contributed some T cells.

The chain has TRBV7-2 and TRBJ1-5; the D gene is possibly TRBD1 (5 bases). Trimming cost V 0 bases and J 8 bases, with 14 bases left between them. The CDR3 is made up of 15 amino acids. Per germline, CDR1 SGHTA and CDR2 FQGNSA. The CDR3 DNA reads TGTGCCAGCAGCTTAGCTTGGCAGGGTGGGGAGCCCCAGCATTTT. Its translation is CASSLAWQGGEPQHF. Supplemented by reference TRBV7-2 and TRBJ1-5, the full variable domain reads GAGVSQSPSNKVTEKGKDVELRCDPISGHTALYWYRQSLGQGLEFLIYFQGNSAPDKSGLPSDRFSAERTGGSVSTLTIQRTQQEDSAVYLCASSLAWQGGEPQHFGDGTRLSIL.

The chain carries TRBV12-3 or TRBV12-4 and TRBJ2-7; 7 bases fit TRBD2. Trimming cost V 2 bases and J 1 base; bases outside gene matches: 8. This CDR3 is 16 amino acids long. DNA of the CDR3: TGTGCCAGCAGTTTAAATTTCGGGGGGTTATCCTACGAGCAGTACTTC. It translates to CASSLNFGGLSYEQYF.

This clonotype appeared a few times. The chain employs TRBV20-1 and TRBJ1-2; possible D gene TRBD1, 6 bases. The CDR3 runs 12 residues. Per germline, CDR1 DFQATT and CDR2 SNEGSKA (reference sequence). V shed 6 bases and J shed 4 bases, with 12 bases lying between them. This CDR3 is CSATGLVYGYTF. The CDR3 nucleotides are TGCAGTGCCACAGGGTTGGTCTATGGCTACACCTTC.

This chain links TRBV12-3 or TRBV12-4 with TRBJ2-5; TRBD2 is a possible D gene (6 bases). With 3 bases removed from V and 5 bases from J, the gap between germline ends came to 34 bases. The CDR3 length is 21 residues. CDR3 in amino acids: CASSLGLSFSPGGAERETQYF. Written as DNA, the CDR3 is TGTGCCAGCAGTTTGGGTCTGTCTTTTTCTCCCGGGGGAGCTGAACGGGAGACCCAGTACTTC.

This clonotype has only a few counts. This chain joins TRBV6-6 and TRBJ1-1; no firm D call. Germline V gives CDR1 MNHNY, CDR2 SVGAGI (reference sequence). The CDR3 runs to 14 residues. V lost 6 bases and J 0 bases, leaving 11 bases between the germline ends. The CDR3 is CASRLPIMNTEAFF. For the CDR3, the DNA is TGTGCCAGCAGACTCCCCATTATGAACACTGAAGCTTTCTTT.

The table lists this clonotype with a few counts. The chain has TRBV28 and TRBJ1-2; 7 bases align to TRBD1. Germline-derived CDR1 and CDR2 are MDHEN and SYDVKM. V shed 5 bases, J shed 4 bases, and the junction held 7 bases outside the gene matches. The CDR3 has 14 residues. The CDR3 sequence is CASSPGQPVYGYTF. The CDR3 region has the DNA TGTGCCAGCAGTCCGGGACAGCCCGTCTATGGCTACACCTTC.

The sample holds a few counts of this clonotype. The chain employs TRBV9 and TRBJ1-2; no firm D call. The CDR3 is 13 amino acids. Trimming cost V 4 bases and J 7 bases, with 14 bases left between them. CDR1 SGDLS and CDR2 YYNGEE come from the germline V gene. CDR3 region: CASSPTRSGGYTF. The CDR3 DNA follows: TGTGCCAGCAGCCCCACTCGGAGCGGTGGCTACACCTTC.

There are a few counts of this clonotype. V and J are TRBV7-9 and TRBJ1-1; D unresolved. This CDR3 is 12 amino acids long. Trimming took off 5 bases at V and 3 bases at J, with 7 bases between the two ends. Germline-derived CDR1 and CDR2 are SEHNR and FQNEAQ (reference sequence). CDR3 nucleotides: TGTGCCAGCAGCATCACGGACACTGAAGCTTTCTTT. Encoded protein: CASSITDTEAFF.

This chain uses TRBV6-5 with TRBJ1-5; D unclear. Germline CDR1 is MNHEY and CDR2 is SVGAGI. V lost 0 bases to trimming and J lost 5 bases, with 11 bases between them. This CDR3 spans 15 amino acids. The CDR3 DNA follows: TGTGCCAGCAGTTACTCGGGAGGGTTCGATCAGCCCCAGCATTTT. It yields the protein CASSYSGGFDQPQHF.

Within the sample, this clonotype is medium-sized. CDR3 DNA: TGTGCCACCAGTGATTTGGCGGACAATGAGCAGTTCTTC. This sequence encodes CATSDLADNEQFF. The chain has TRBV24-1 and TRBJ2-1; D is unclear. Germline-derived CDR1 and CDR2 are KGHDR and SFDVKD. The CDR3 covers 13 residues. The ends were cut back, 0 bases at V and 5 bases at J, with 4 bases in the middle.

The table lists this clonotype with a few counts. The chain links TRBV6-5 to TRBJ1-6; TRBD1 matches at 9 bases. CDR1 is MNHEY, CDR2 SVGAGI, per germline. V lost 6 bases to trimming and J lost 4 bases; unmatched junction nucleotides: 7. CDR3 length: 16 amino acids. The CDR3 protein is CASRTQGARYNSPLHF. CDR3 bases: TGTGCCAGCAGAACACAGGGGGCGCGGTATAATTCACCCCTCCACTTT.

This clonotype is classed as medium-sized (0.01 to 0.1%). The rearrangement joins TRBV7-9 to TRBJ2-3; 7 nucleotides match TRBD1. This CDR3 is 14 amino acids long. With 5 bases clipped from V and 2 bases from J, the junction kept 4 bases outside the gene matches. CDR1 is SEHNR, CDR2 FQNEAQ, per germline (reference sequence). The CDR3 DNA follows: TGTGCCAGCAGCCCGGGGACAGACACAGATACGCAGTATTTT. Residues: CASSPGTDTDTQYF.

The genes are TRBV12-3 or TRBV12-4 and TRBJ1-2; TRBD1 agrees at 7 bases. V trimming: 6 bases; J trimming: 4 bases; junction bases outside the gene matches: 8. This CDR3 has 14 amino acids. DNA for the CDR3: TGTGCCAGCAGCCTAGGGGGACAGAGCTATGGCTACACCTTC. It translates to CASSLGGQSYGYTF.

This clonotype is deemed medium-sized. This chain links TRBV5-6 with TRBJ2-2; D may be TRBD2 (6 bases). Germline V gene lookup returns CDR1 SGHDT and CDR2 YYEEEE. The CDR3 sequence is 17 residues long. The V end lost 4 bases, the J end lost 6 bases, and 22 bases lay between the germline ends. DNA of the CDR3: TGTGCCAGCAGCGACGTGAAGGTTACCCCGGGGGCCGGGGAGCTGTTTTTT. It specifies CASSDVKVTPGAGELFF.

The gene calls are TRBV19 and TRBJ1-5; D is unresolved. Germline V gene lookup returns CDR1 LNHDA and CDR2 SQIVND (reference sequence). This CDR3 has 13 residues. Trimming removed 6 bases at V and 5 bases at J, with 11 bases between. The CDR3 region has the DNA TGTGCCAGTAGACAGATGGGAGATCAGCCCCAGCATTTT. Its protein is CASRQMGDQPQHF. The variable domain in full, with the rest retrieved from reference TRBV19 and TRBJ1-5, is DGGITQSPKYLFRKEGQNVTLSCEQNLNHDAMYWYRQDPGQGLRLIYYSQIVNDFQKGDIAEGYSVSREKKESFPLTVTSAQKNPTAFYLCASRQMGDQPQHFGDGTRLSIL.

This clonotype ranks as medium-sized. The chain recombines TRBV5-4 with TRBJ2-2, with 7 bases fitting TRBD1. CDR3 size: 16 residues. Trimming took 1 base from V and 2 from J; bases not matched to a gene: 5. CDR1 and CDR2 (germline): SGHNT, YYREEE (reference sequence). CDR3: CASSLPTGTNTGELFF. The CDR3 DNA follows: TGTGCCAGCAGCTTGCCGACAGGGACCAACACCGGGGAGCTGTTTTTT.

Turning to this clonotype: A read error may produce the germline difference seen at one junction end. The chain couples TRBV20-1 to TRBJ1-1; no reliable D call. This CDR3 is 12 amino acids long. The germline CDR1 and CDR2 sequences are DFQATT and SNEGSKA (reference sequence). The CDR3 here is CSAQGRVFEALF. DNA of the CDR3: TGCAGTGCTCAAGGACGGGTTTTTGAAGCTCTCTTT.

The chain has TRBV12-3 or TRBV12-4 and TRBJ1-2, with no clear D. CDR3 size: 12 residues. V lost 3 bases, J lost 4 bases, and 6 bases lay in between. CDR3 amino acids: CASSFTAYGYTF. CDR3 coding DNA: TGTGCCAGCAGTTTCACAGCCTATGGCTACACCTTC.

V gene TRBV20-1 combines with J gene TRBJ1-5; D might be TRBD1 (6 bases). Germline loops: CDR1 DFQATT, CDR2 SNEGSKA (reference sequence). CDR3 length: 13 residues. The V gene lost 6 bases and the J gene lost 6 bases, with 15 bases spanning the gap. The CDR3 DNA follows: TGCAGTGCGGGTTGGGGGGGCGGTCAGCCCCAGCATTTT. Translated, it gives CSAGWGGGQPQHF.

V and J are TRBV28 and TRBJ2-5, with TRBD1 matching 11 bases. The germline V gene encodes CDR1 MDHEN and CDR2 SYDVKM. V shed 3 bases and J 5 bases; nucleotides not matched to a gene: 2. The CDR3 sequence is 14 residues long. DNA of the CDR3: TGTGCCAGCAGTTTGTGGGACAGGGGGGAGACCCAGTACTTC. This gives the protein CASSLWDRGETQYF. Full variable domain (outside the CDR3, taken from reference TRBV28 and TRBJ2-5): DVKVTQSSRYLVKRTGEKVFLECVQDMDHENMFWYRQDPGLGLRLIYFSYDVKMKEKGDIPEGYSVSREKKERFSLILESASTNQTSMYLCASSLWDRGETQYFGPGTRLLVL.

This chain links TRBV12-3 or TRBV12-4 with TRBJ1-1; 7 bases fit TRBD1. Losses at the gene ends were 5 bases for V and 7 bases for J; bases not matched to a gene: 4. The CDR3 has 12 amino acids. The CDR3, as DNA: TGTGCCAGCAGTGGCTACAGGGGTGAAGCTTTCTTT. Residues: CASSGYRGEAFF.

This clonotype is medium-sized (0.01 to 0.1%) by share. The CDR3 spells CASSPSPAEYYGYTF. The CDR3 DNA reads TGTGCCAGCAGCCCCTCCCCGGCAGAATACTATGGCTACACCTTC. The chain has TRBV27 and TRBJ1-2; D is unclear. The germline gives CDR1 MNHEY, CDR2 SMNVEV (reference sequence). The V and J ends lost 6 bases and 3 bases respectively, with 17 bases between them. CDR3 length: 15 amino acids.

By share, this clonotype counts as medium-sized. The genes are TRBV7-2 and TRBJ2-5; possibly TRBD2 for D (6 bases). This CDR3 contains 16 residues. V lost 1 base to trimming and J lost 2 bases, with 14 bases between them. Germline-derived CDR1 and CDR2 are SGHTA and FQGNSA. The CDR3 bases are TGTGCCAGCAGCTTAGGCCCGGGACTCGGGCAAGAGACCCAGTACTTC. Its protein product is CASSLGPGLGQETQYF.

As to this clonotype: A read error may account for a junction end that differs from germline. The genes are TRBV6-1 and TRBJ1-2, with D perhaps matching TRBD1 (5 bases). This CDR3 spans 12 amino acids. Germline V CDR1 and CDR2: MNHNS, SASEGT. The CDR3 reads CPSSYGGDGYTF. Here the CDR3 DNA reads TGTCCCAGCAGTTATGGGGGTGACGGCTACACCTTC.

As for this clonotype: This may be a read error, as it is one base from a much larger clone. The V call is TRBV6-6, the J call TRBJ1-2; D is possibly TRBD1 (5 bases). CDR1 MNHNY and CDR2 SVGAGI come from the germline V gene (reference sequence). V lost 5 bases and J 4 bases, leaving 17 bases between the germline ends. This CDR3 comprises 15 residues. The CDR3 loop is CASSGGRGASYGYTF. In DNA form, the CDR3 reads TGTGCCAGCAGTGGGGGACGGGGCGCATCCTATGGCTACACCTTC.

The chain employs TRBV20-1 and TRBJ1-5, with 7 bases matching TRBD1. The CDR3 contains 17 residues. Per germline, CDR1 DFQATT and CDR2 SNEGSKA (reference sequence). V shed 3 bases, J shed 0 bases, and the junction held 11 bases outside the gene matches. The CDR3 protein is CSASRAGGPFSNQPQHF. In nucleotides, the CDR3 is TGCAGTGCTAGTCGGGCAGGGGGGCCCTTTAGCAATCAGCCCCAGCATTTT.

The rearrangement uses TRBV9 and TRBJ2-7, with a weak D call TRBD1 (6 bases). This CDR3 region has 14 residues. Germline V gene sequence: CDR1 SGDLS, CDR2 YYNGEE. Trimming removed 3 bases from V and 3 bases from J, with 13 bases in between. CDR3 bases: TGTGCCAGCAGCGCAGGGGACCTTTACTACGAGCAGTACTTC. Translation gives CASSAGDLYYEQYF.